A single sample is the source of the 4 T cell receptor beta chains below, sequenced in a study of long-term antiretroviral therapy in people with HIV (dated by TCRdb to 2021 to 2024). The immunoSEQ hsTCRB v3.0 assay was used at survey level resolution for TRB variable region sequencing. TCRdb stores this immuneACCESS table with in-frame sequences only. Part of the clones is absent; in the studies checked, under half of the shortfall reflects unresolved V genes, and no reason is known for the rest. Counted in this sample were 42,000 or so clones; more than 75% of them appeared once. The ten top clones hold around 5.4% of the sample. Sequencing was performed on unsorted PBMCs, taken 0.1 years before starting antiretroviral therapy. Receptors originate from a woman between 50 and 59 years old with HIV.

The chain recombines TRBV9 with TRBJ2-1; 8 nucleotides line up with TRBD2. Trimming cost V 0 bases and J 9 bases; bases outside gene matches: 11. The CDR3 totals 16 residues. CDR1 SGDLS and CDR2 YYNGEE come from the germline V gene. This CDR3 is CASSVATGTRGGEQFF. The CDR3 region has the DNA TGTGCCAGCAGCGTAGCTACGGGGACTAGGGGCGGTGAGCAGTTCTTC.

The chain couples TRBV9 to TRBJ2-7; unclear D gene. This CDR3 is built from 13 residues. The V end lost 0 bases, the J end lost 3 bases, and 7 bases lay between the germline ends. In germline, CDR1 is SGDLS, CDR2 YYNGEE. This chain's CDR3 is CASSVDQSYEQYF. DNA of the CDR3: TGTGCCAGCAGCGTAGACCAAAGCTACGAGCAGTACTTC.

A single count supports this clone. The chain recombines TRBV28 with TRBJ2-3; D possibly corresponds to TRBD1 (6 bases). Trimming pared 3 bases from V and 2 bases from J, leaving 12 bases between. The CDR3 is 15 amino acids. Germline lookup yields CDR1 MDHEN and CDR2 SYDVKM. The CDR3 region is CASSLVQGHTDTQYF. DNA of the CDR3: TGTGCCAGCAGTTTGGTCCAGGGGCACACAGATACGCAGTATTTT. Supplemented by reference TRBV28 and TRBJ2-3, the full variable domain reads DVKVTQSSRYLVKRTGEKVFLECVQDMDHENMFWYRQDPGLGLRLIYFSYDVKMKEKGDIPEGYSVSREKKERFSLILESASTNQTSMYLCASSLVQGHTDTQYFGPGTRLTVL.

The chain couples TRBV7-2 to TRBJ2-1; 9 nucleotides line up with TRBD1. Trimming cost V 4 bases and J 8 bases; bases outside gene matches: 3. Germline CDR1 is SGHTA and CDR2 is FQGNSA. CDR3 size: 13 residues. For the CDR3, the DNA is TGTGCCAGCAGCTACAGGGGGCGCTATGAGCAGTTCTTC. This translates into CASSYRGRYEQFF.